These T cell receptor beta chains were read from a single sample in a study of T-cell reconstitution after alpha-beta-depleted transplantation in children. MiXCR was run by TCRdb on the PCR reads, yielding one entry per CDR3 protein. This sample has 500,000 to 750,000 distinct CDR3 sequences, with 10% to 15% found just once. The input for sequencing was PBMCs, mostly from graft donor cells, taken 360 days after TCRalphabeta/CD19-depleted stem cell transplant. The source is a male patient younger than 18 who had a stem cell transplant for acute myeloid leukemia, so the T cells may come from the graft donor. Each CDR3 is given without its conserved first and last residue. A D gene is named only where the DNA matches it firmly.

d_call: NA; j_call: TRBJ2-1; cdr3_length: 9; v_call: TRBV11-2; cdr3_aa: ASSAGSEQF
d_call: TRBD2; j_call: TRBJ2-5; cdr3_length: 12; v_call: TRBV28; cdr3_aa: ASSSPSGSETQY
d_call: TRBD1; j_call: TRBJ2-7; cdr3_length: 13; v_call: TRBV9; cdr3_aa: ASSVYPGQGYEQY
d_call: NA; j_call: TRBJ1-1; cdr3_length: 13; v_call: TRBV28; cdr3_aa: ASSHRQAPNTEAF
d_call: NA; j_call: TRBJ2-7; cdr3_length: 13; v_call: TRBV7-2; cdr3_aa: ASSLNRVSSYEQY
d_call: NA; j_call: TRBJ2-7; cdr3_length: 9; v_call: TRBV5-1; cdr3_aa: ASSIRGEQY
d_call: NA; j_call: TRBJ2-2; cdr3_length: 13; v_call: TRBV7-4; cdr3_aa: ASSSEGEGTGELF
d_call: TRBD2; j_call: TRBJ2-1; cdr3_length: 13; v_call: TRBV30; cdr3_aa: AWSVSASGYNEQF
d_call: NA; j_call: TRBJ2-1; cdr3_length: 13; v_call: TRBV7-2; cdr3_aa: ASSLFGQGRDEQF
d_call: TRBD2; j_call: TRBJ2-5; cdr3_length: 13; v_call: TRBV5-1; cdr3_aa: ASSLTLAGQETQY
d_call: TRBD1; j_call: TRBJ2-3; cdr3_length: 13; v_call: TRBV7-9; cdr3_aa: ASSWGQTSTDTQY
d_call: NA; j_call: TRBJ1-1; cdr3_length: 10; v_call: TRBV11-1; cdr3_aa: ASSPMNTEAF
d_call: TRBD2; j_call: TRBJ2-5; cdr3_length: 14; v_call: TRBV20-1; cdr3_aa: SARTASGISQETQY
d_call: NA; j_call: TRBJ2-5; cdr3_length: 12; v_call: TRBV4-3; cdr3_aa: ASSQEQGTETQY
d_call: NA; j_call: TRBJ2-5; cdr3_length: 11; v_call: TRBV4-2; cdr3_aa: ASSPVGVETQY
d_call: TRBD2; j_call: TRBJ2-1; cdr3_length: 12; v_call: TRBV6-2/TRBV6-3; cdr3_aa: ASESGRAGNEQF